This T cell receptor beta chain was identified during a study of CD4 T cells in relation to SARS-CoV-2 and coronaviruses. The wider study: Crossreactive spike epitopes shared across donors were mapped to their HLA restriction. Study-wide findings and caveats: Samples before the pandemic and after infection were not matched within any donor. Culture-expanded clones reflect memory recall rather than primary priming during culture.

V was trimmed by 3 bases and J by 3 bases, leaving 11 bases between them. The CDR3 contains 14 residues. Germline V gene data show CDR1 as SGHTA and CDR2 as FQGTGA. CD4+ T cells from unexposed donors were obtained before the COVID-19 pandemic (2011-2018). On this clone: Its antigen is undetermined.

Assay: immunoSEQ multiplex PCR; the TCRdb copy retains only in-frame clones and omits some. The data contain 60,000 to 75,000 clones, 93% of them singletons. The sequenced material came from naive CD4+ T cells from PBMCs. As for subset: naive CD4+ T cells isolated by negative enrichment. The sequence derives from a human donor in good health. The chain links TRBV7-3 to TRBJ1-1, with D unresolved. In nucleotides, the CDR3 is TGTGCCAGCAGCTTCTCAGCCGGGGACACTGAAGCTTTCTTT. Amino acid sequence: CASSFSAGDTEAFF.